The 18 T cell receptor beta chains reported below all come from one sample, sequenced in a study of blood T cell repertoires in COVID-19. Libraries were prepared by immunoSEQ multiplex PCR; TCRdb keeps only in-frame clonotypes and omits some of them. Among about 40,000 clones, around four fifths were seen once, and the ten largest hold 4.5% to 6%. Sequencing used peripheral blood. The source is a man aged 50 to 59 with active COVID-19.

This sequence joins TRBV6-1 and TRBJ2-1; 9 bases are a match to TRBD1. The germline gives CDR1 MNHNS, CDR2 SASEGT. Trimming at V came to 3 bases and at J to 5 bases, leaving 5 bases not matched to a gene. The CDR3 totals 15 residues. CDR3 coding DNA: TGTGCCAGCAGTGAGACAGGGGGAGAGGACAATGAGCAGTTCTTC. It specifies CASSETGGEDNEQFF.

The chain links TRBV5-1 to TRBJ2-2; D is possibly TRBD2 (6 bases). Germline CDR1 SGHRS, CDR2 YFSETQ. The CDR3 has 16 amino acids. V was trimmed by 0 bases and J by 5 bases, leaving 14 bases between them. The CDR3 nucleotides are TGCGCCAGCAGCTTGGAGTCCGGGGGATTTACCGGGGAGCTGTTTTTT. Protein: CASSLESGGFTGELFF.

V and J are TRBV18 and TRBJ1-5; D remains unclear. CDR3 length equals 13 residues. The germline gives CDR1 KGHSH, CDR2 LQKENI. Trimming stripped 8 bases from V and 0 bases from J, with 8 bases between. The CDR3 DNA follows: TGTGCCAGCCGCAGTAATAGCAATCAGCCCCAGCATTTT. Amino acids: CASRSNSNQPQHF.

This chain links TRBV29-1 with TRBJ1-2; TRBD1 is a possible D gene (6 bases). There are 14 residues in the CDR3. The germline V gene encodes CDR1 SQVTM and CDR2 ANQGSEA. The ends were cut back, 2 bases at V and 4 bases at J, with 14 bases in the middle. CDR3 region: CSVELPGASYGYTF. CDR3 DNA sequence: TGCAGCGTTGAACTGCCAGGGGCCTCCTATGGCTACACCTTC.

The chain links TRBV12-3 or TRBV12-4 to TRBJ2-2; D is unresolved. Between the trimmed V and J ends, which lost 6 bases and 5 bases, there was a span of 4 bases. This CDR3 has 11 residues. DNA of the CDR3: TGTGCCAGCAGCAAAACCGGGGAGCTGTTTTTT. Protein sequence: CASSKTGELFF.

Only a few counts were recorded for this clone. This CDR3 is also generated by other DNA sequences in the sample. The chain uses TRBV18 and TRBJ2-3, with 7 bases fitting TRBD2. After removal of 3 bases from V and 6 bases from J, the junction contained 6 bases not matched to a gene. CDR3 length equals 14 residues. Germline V gene data show CDR1 as KGHSH and CDR2 as LQKENI. CDR3 DNA: TGTGCCAGCTCACCCGCGGGGGAGGAGGATACGCAGTATTTT. Translation gives CASSPAGEEDTQYF.

This clone has just a few counts. V usage is TRBV7-9 and J usage is TRBJ2-5; 9 positions agree with TRBD2. Losses at the gene ends were 3 bases for V and 5 bases for J; bases not matched to a gene: 7. The CDR3 spans 15 residues. In germline, CDR1 is SEHNR, CDR2 FQNEAQ (reference sequence). CDR3 sequence: CASSLASGRMETQYF. The CDR3 bases are TGTGCCAGCAGCTTGGCAAGCGGGAGGATGGAGACCCAGTACTTC.

This clone has only a few counts. The V call is TRBV7-2, the J call TRBJ2-3, with D tentatively TRBD2 (5 bases). Germline V gene sequence: CDR1 SGHTA, CDR2 FQGNSA. V dropped 5 bases and J dropped 6 bases, with 9 bases sitting between them. The CDR3 length is 12 residues. The CDR3 DNA reads as TGTGCCAGCAGCCATCGAGGGGATACGCAGTATTTT. It translates to CASSHRGDTQYF.

The CDR3 sequence is CASSYYRGFTGNTIYF. The CDR3 coding sequence is TGCGCCAGCAGCTACTACAGGGGATTCACTGGAAACACCATATATTTT. The J gene is TRBJ1-3, the V gene TRBV5-1, with 7 bases fitting TRBD1. J was trimmed by 2 bases and V by 3 bases; bases with no gene match: 8. The CDR3 is 16 residues long. The germline CDR1 and CDR2 sequences are SGHRS and YFSETQ. The complete variable domain, with remaining parts taken from reference TRBV5-1 and TRBJ1-3, reads KAGVTQTPRYLIKTRGQQVTLSCSPISGHRSVSWYQQTPGQGLQFLFEYFSETQRNKGNFPGRFSGRQFSNSRSEMNVSTLELGDSALYLCASSYYRGFTGNTIYFGEGSWLTVV.

The chain has TRBV2 and TRBJ2-5; D call uncertain. V lost 1 base and J 6 bases, leaving 3 bases between the germline ends. Germline assignment: CDR1 SNHLY and CDR2 FYNNEI. The CDR3 is made up of 11 amino acids. In nucleotides, the CDR3 is TGTGCCAGCAGTGAAGATAAGACCCAGTACTTC. Its translation: CASSEDKTQYF.

This clone was seen a few times. The rearrangement uses TRBV11-3 and TRBJ1-2; D unclear. Per germline, CDR1 SGHNT and CDR2 YENEEA. V lost 0 bases and J 4 bases, leaving 15 bases between the germline ends. The CDR3 extends over 16 amino acids. CDR3 loop: CASSLEGRLGSYGYTF. CDR3 nucleotides: TGTGCCAGCAGCTTAGAGGGCAGACTGGGGAGCTATGGCTACACCTTC.

The rearrangement uses TRBV5-6 and TRBJ1-2, with D possibly matching TRBD1 (5 bases). V was cut by 4 bases and J by 0 bases, with 13 bases left in between. The CDR3 contains 15 residues. Germline V gene data show CDR1 as SGHDT and CDR2 as YYEEEE. CDR3 region: CASSRTMTANYGYTF. As DNA, the CDR3 is TGTGCCAGCAGCCGTACGATGACAGCTAACTATGGCTACACCTTC.

This clone was seen only a few times. The rearrangement links TRBV6-2 or TRBV6-3 to TRBJ2-7; the D gene is possibly TRBD1 (6 bases). The CDR3 length is 15 residues. Between the trimmed V and J ends, which lost 5 bases and 0 bases, there was a span of 14 bases. Germline V lookup: CDR1 MNHEY, CDR2 SVGEGT. The CDR3 here is CASSLDRPSSYEQYF. DNA of the CDR3: TGTGCCAGCAGTCTAGACAGGCCCAGCTCCTACGAGCAGTACTTC.

This clone was counted a single time. The chain uses TRBV10-3 and TRBJ1-2; D ambiguous. Per germline, CDR1 ENHRY and CDR2 SYGVKD. Trimming removed 6 bases at V and 2 bases at J, with 7 bases between. There are 12 residues in the CDR3. CDR3 in DNA: TGTGCCATCAGCGGCGGAAACTATGGCTACACCTTC. Protein sequence: CAISGGNYGYTF.

CDR3 amino acids: CASSHLFDPGKQYF. The DNA of the CDR3 is TGTGCCAGCAGCCACCTATTCGACCCGGGGAAGCAGTACTTC. The chain employs TRBV3-1 (or the pseudogene TRBV3-2) and TRBJ2-7; a possible D gene is TRBD2 (5 bases). The CDR3 spans 14 residues. The germline V and J ends were trimmed by 3 bases and 8 bases, with 17 bases remaining between them. Germline loops: CDR1 LGHDT, CDR2 YNNKEL (reference sequence).

This clone was counted a single time. The chain recombines TRBV9 with TRBJ2-1, with TRBD2 matching over 11 bases. Germline V CDR1 and CDR2: SGDLS, YYNGEE. V shed 4 bases, J shed 7 bases, and the junction held 7 bases outside the gene matches. The CDR3 length is 15 residues. CDR3 amino acids: CASSISGGANNEQFF. As DNA, the CDR3 is TGTGCCAGCAGCATTAGCGGGGGGGCCAATAATGAGCAGTTCTTC.

This rearrangement joins TRBV5-6 to TRBJ1-2; 7 bases match TRBD1. The CDR3 is 13 residues long. Germline V gives CDR1 SGHDT, CDR2 YYEEEE. The ends lost 4 bases at V and 2 bases at J; junction bases unmatched: 2. This CDR3 reads CASSRDSNYGYTF. CDR3 coding DNA: TGTGCCAGCAGCCGGGACAGCAACTATGGCTACACCTTC.

On this clone: Additional DNA sequences in this sample encode the identical CDR3. The V and J genes are TRBV28 and TRBJ2-7; 7 bases map to TRBD1. Germline CDR1 is MDHEN and CDR2 is SYDVKM. This CDR3 contains 12 residues. J lost 3 bases, V lost 4 bases, and 0 bases had no gene match. The chain's CDR3 is CASSSGGYEQYF. CDR3 DNA: TGTGCCAGCAGTTCAGGGGGCTACGAGCAGTACTTC.